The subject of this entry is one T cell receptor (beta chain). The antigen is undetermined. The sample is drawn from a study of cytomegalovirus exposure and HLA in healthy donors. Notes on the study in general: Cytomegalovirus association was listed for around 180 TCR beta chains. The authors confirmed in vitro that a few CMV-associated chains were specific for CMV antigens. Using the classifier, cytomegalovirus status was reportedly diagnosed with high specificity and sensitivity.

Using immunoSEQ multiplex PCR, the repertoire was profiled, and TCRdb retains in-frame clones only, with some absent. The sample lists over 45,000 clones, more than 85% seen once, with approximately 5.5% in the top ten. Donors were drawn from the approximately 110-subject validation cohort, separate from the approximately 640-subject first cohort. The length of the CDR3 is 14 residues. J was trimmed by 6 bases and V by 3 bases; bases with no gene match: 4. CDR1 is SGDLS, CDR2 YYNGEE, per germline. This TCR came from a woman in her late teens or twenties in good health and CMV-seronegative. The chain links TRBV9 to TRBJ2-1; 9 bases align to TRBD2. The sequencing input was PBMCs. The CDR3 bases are TGTGCCAGCAGCGGTAGCGGGGGAGTCAATGAGCAGTTCTTC. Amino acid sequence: CASSGSGGVNEQFF.